Shown below are 26 T cell receptor beta chains from a single sample sequenced in a study of cytomegalovirus exposure and HLA in healthy donors. 60 Vbeta and 13 Jbeta primers were used in PCR. Generated by immunoSEQ multiplex PCR, the TCRdb table keeps only in-frame clones and is missing some. The repertoire holds 150,000 or so clones, with approximately 80% as singletons. Sequencing was carried out using PBMCs. These receptors all come from a male donor in good health and CMV-seronegative.

The J gene is TRBJ2-2, the V gene TRBV25-1, with a possible D match to TRBD2 (6 bases). Deletions cut 1 base from V and 3 bases from J, with 12 bases between. Per germline, CDR1 MGHDK and CDR2 SYGVNS. This CDR3 spans 16 amino acids. CDR3 nucleotides: TGTGCCAGCAGTGAATGGGGCGGGACTGACACCGGGGAGCTGTTTTTT. It encodes CASSEWGGTDTGELFF.

The chain carries TRBV5-4 and TRBJ2-7; 9 nucleotides line up with TRBD2. The CDR3 covers 15 residues. V lost 4 bases and J lost 7; bases outside the gene matches: 12. Germline V CDR1 and CDR2: SGHNT, YYREEE (reference sequence). The CDR3 bases are TGTGCCAGCAGCAAGACTAGCGGAAGTACCGAGGAGCAGTACTTC. This gives the protein CASSKTSGSTEEQYF.

J is TRBJ1-1 and V is TRBV30; 8 bases map to TRBD1. V lost 5 bases, J lost 4 bases, and 9 bases stayed unmatched. CDR1 and CDR2 (germline): GTSNPN, SVGIG (reference sequence). The CDR3 is 14 residues long. CDR3 coding DNA: TGTGCCTGGCACCTCAGGGGGCGCATCACTGAAGCTTTCTTT. This sequence encodes CAWHLRGRITEAFF.

The chain recombines TRBV19 with TRBJ2-5, with 11 bases matching TRBD2. CDR3 length equals 15 residues. Germline assignment: CDR1 LNHDA and CDR2 SQIVND (reference sequence). J was trimmed by 5 bases and V by 5 bases; bases with no gene match: 7. The CDR3 here is CASSPRLAGSETQYF. CDR3 coding DNA: TGTGCCAGTAGTCCGCGACTAGCGGGGTCGGAGACCCAGTACTTC.

Comment on this clone: An end of the junction differs from the germline gene, which may be a read error. CDR3 protein: CAIRGDTSYKQYF. CDR3 sequence (DNA): TGTGCCATCAGGGGGGACACATCCTACAAGCAGTACTTC. This chain links TRBV10-3 with TRBJ2-7; weak D call: TRBD1 (6 bases). Germline CDR1 is ENHRY and CDR2 is SYGVKD. This CDR3 region has 13 residues.

The chain couples TRBV18 to TRBJ1-2, with 8 nucleotides matching TRBD1. The CDR3 has 13 amino acids. Trimming at V came to 6 bases and at J to 8 bases, leaving 8 bases not matched to a gene. In germline, CDR1 is KGHSH, CDR2 LQKENI. This chain's CDR3 is CASSPTGEIGYTF. The CDR3 DNA follows: TGTGCCAGCTCTCCGACAGGGGAGATCGGCTACACCTTC.

The V and J genes are TRBV27 and TRBJ2-3, with a weak D call TRBD2 (7 bases). The CDR3 runs 15 residues. V dropped 4 bases and J dropped 4 bases, with 15 bases sitting between them. CDR1 is MNHEY and CDR2 is SMNVEV in the germline V gene (reference sequence). The CDR3 DNA reads as TGTGCCAGCAGTTGGAGGGGGGGAGGGGCAGATACGCAGTATTTT. It yields the protein CASSWRGGGADTQYF.

The chain employs TRBV4-2 and TRBJ1-1; D is unclear. Per germline, CDR1 LGHNA and CDR2 YNFKEQ. The V end lost 0 bases, the J end lost 3 bases, and 5 bases lay between the germline ends. The CDR3 consists of 13 residues. DNA of the CDR3: TGTGCCAGCAGCCAAGATGCGGACACTGAAGCTTTCTTT. This sequence encodes CASSQDADTEAFF.

The chain joins TRBV20-1 to TRBJ2-5; D is perhaps TRBD2 (6 bases). Trimming took off 3 bases at V and 10 bases at J, with 12 bases between the two ends. The CDR3 covers 11 residues. The V gene's germline CDR1 is DFQATT and CDR2 SNEGSKA (reference sequence). The CDR3 DNA is TGCAGTGCTAGGGGGGGTTATGGCCAGTACTTC. Translating gives CSARGGYGQYF.

About this clone: A read error may account for a junction end that differs from germline. Here the CDR3 DNA reads TGTTCCAGCAGCTCACAGGGGGAGGATCAGCCCCAGCATTTT. Translated: CSSSSQGEDQPQHF. The V and J genes are TRBV7-9 and TRBJ1-5; 8 bases are a match to TRBD1. There are 14 residues in the CDR3. Germline lookup yields CDR1 SEHNR and CDR2 FQNEAQ (reference sequence).

J is TRBJ2-7 and V is TRBV5-5; 7 nucleotides line up with TRBD1. Germline V CDR1 and CDR2: SGHKS, YYEKEE (reference sequence). The CDR3 loop spans 15 amino acids. The trim removed 5 bases at V and 0 bases at J, leaving 8 bases unmatched. The CDR3 reads CASRADRPISYEQYF. The CDR3 DNA follows: TGTGCCAGCAGAGCGGACAGGCCGATCTCCTACGAGCAGTACTTC.

This clone was counted a single time. The V gene is TRBV11-2, the J gene TRBJ1-2, with 8 bases fitting TRBD1. The germline CDR1 and CDR2 sequences are SGHAT and FQNNGV. Losses at the gene ends were 0 bases for V and 3 bases for J; bases not matched to a gene: 9. The CDR3 length is 17 residues. As DNA, the CDR3 is TGTGCCAGCAGCTTAGATCGGACAGGGACCTTTTACTATGGCTACACCTTC. It encodes CASSLDRTGTFYYGYTF.

The chain employs TRBV6-5 and TRBJ1-1; possibly TRBD1 for D (5 bases). The CDR3 has 14 residues. The germline gives CDR1 MNHEY, CDR2 SVGAGI. Trimming stripped 0 bases from V and 12 bases from J, with 17 bases between. CDR3 protein: CASSYSSHQGGTFF. CDR3 DNA sequence: TGTGCCAGCAGTTACTCATCGCACCAGGGAGGAACTTTCTTT.

The chain recombines TRBV27 with TRBJ2-2; D perhaps matches TRBD1 (6 bases). V was trimmed by 5 bases and J by 1 base, leaving 11 bases between them. The CDR3 runs to 15 residues. CDR1 and CDR2 from the germline V gene are MNHEY and SMNVEV (reference sequence). The CDR3 protein is CASSLSTGNTGELFF. CDR3 bases: TGTGCCAGCAGTCTTTCGACAGGGAACACCGGGGAGCTGTTTTTT.

This sequence joins TRBV5-1 and TRBJ2-5; TRBD2 matches at 14 bases. The CDR3 spans 18 residues. Germline V gene data show CDR1 as SGHRS and CDR2 as YFSETQ. V lost 0 bases to trimming and J lost 5 bases; unmatched junction nucleotides: 9. CDR3 in DNA: TGCGCCAGCAGCTTGGCCGCCCCGGGACTAGCGGGAGAGGAGACCCAGTACTTC. It is translated as CASSLAAPGLAGEETQYF.

The CDR3 region is CASRSGQLSKETQYF. The CDR3 DNA sequence: TGTGCCAGCAGGTCTGGACAGCTTTCCAAAGAGACCCAGTACTTC. The chain is built from TRBV7-6 and TRBJ2-5; TRBD1 might be the D (6 bases). V shed 6 bases and J shed 3 bases, with 17 bases lying between them. Germline V gene sequence: CDR1 SGHVS, CDR2 FNYEAQ. The CDR3 is 15 residues long.

The rearrangement links TRBV6-5 to TRBJ2-5; tentative D call: TRBD1 (6 bases). Germline values: CDR1 MNHEY, CDR2 SVGAGI. V shed 5 bases and J shed 1 base, with 11 bases lying between them. This CDR3 comprises 14 residues. The CDR3 DNA follows: TGTGCCAGCAGTGAACAGGGTCCCCAAGAGACCCAGTACTTC. It codes for CASSEQGPQETQYF.

This clone showed up just a few times. This rearrangement joins TRBV6-5 to TRBJ2-3, with TRBD1 as a possible D gene (5 bases). CDR3 length: 15 residues. The ends were cut back, 10 bases at V and 0 bases at J, with 17 bases in the middle. Germline values: CDR1 MNHEY, CDR2 SVGAGI. CDR3 sequence (DNA): TGTGCCACCGGGCAGGGCGGTATAAGCACAGATACGCAGTATTTT. Translation gives CATGQGGISTDTQYF.

This clone was detected only a few times. The rearrangement links TRBV6-1 to TRBJ1-4; weak D call: TRBD1 (5 bases). The CDR3 consists of 13 residues. Germline-derived CDR1 and CDR2 are MNHNS and SASEGT. Trimming pared 4 bases from V and 8 bases from J, leaving 11 bases between. CDR3 sequence: CASSVGAAEKLFF. Here the CDR3 DNA reads TGTGCCAGCAGTGTAGGGGCAGCAGAAAAACTGTTTTTT.

V is TRBV12-5 and J is TRBJ2-1, with 8 nucleotides matching TRBD2. Germline V CDR1 and CDR2: LGHNT, FRNRAP. V was clipped by 0 bases and J by 7 bases; unmatched bases: 8. The length of the CDR3 is 16 residues. CDR3 protein: CASGLVRSGGGNEQFF. CDR3 coding DNA: TGTGCTAGTGGTTTGGTACGAAGCGGGGGAGGGAATGAGCAGTTCTTC.

The rearrangement links TRBV18 to TRBJ1-3; no clear D gene. V shed 3 bases and J shed 4 bases, with 13 bases lying between them. Germline CDR1 is KGHSH and CDR2 is LQKENI. The CDR3 loop spans 15 amino acids. As DNA, the CDR3 is TGTGCCAGCTCACCTCTGAGGGAGGCGGGAAACACCATATATTTT. Residues: CASSPLREAGNTIYF.

The chain combines TRBV28 with TRBJ2-7; 7 bases line up with TRBD2. V was clipped by 5 bases and J by 1 base; unmatched bases: 2. This CDR3 region has 13 residues. Germline CDR1 and CDR2: MDHEN and SYDVKM. The CDR3 protein is CASSILASYEQYF. In nucleotides, the CDR3 is TGTGCCAGCAGTATACTAGCGTCCTACGAGCAGTACTTC.

The chain joins TRBV10-3 to TRBJ2-7; no reliable D call. In germline, CDR1 is ENHRY, CDR2 SYGVKD. This CDR3 spans 12 amino acids. Trimming cost V 3 bases and J 0 bases, with 3 bases left between them. This chain's CDR3 is CAISDSSYEQYF. CDR3 DNA sequence: TGTGCCATCAGTGATAGCTCCTACGAGCAGTACTTC.

The chain is built from TRBV11-2 and TRBJ2-5; D is possibly TRBD2 (6 bases). The DNA matches TRBJ2-7 better at its end, which makes the J call doubtful. Looked up from germline, CDR1 is SGHAT and CDR2 is FQNNGV. There are 14 residues in the CDR3. The DNA for the CDR3 is TGTGCCAGCGAGGCGGGGCAGCGGCACTACGAGCAGTACTTC. Amino acid sequence: CASEAGQRHYEQYF.

This chain connects TRBV27 to TRBJ2-4; 7 bases align to TRBD1. Trimming removed 0 bases from V and 7 bases from J; junction bases left unmatched: 3. Germline V gene data show CDR1 as MNHEY and CDR2 as SMNVEV (reference sequence). The CDR3 covers 14 residues. The CDR3 nucleotides read TGTGCCAGCAGTTTATCGCCCAGGGGGAACATTCAGTACTTC. Its protein product is CASSLSPRGNIQYF.

The chain has TRBV5-1 and TRBJ2-2; D gene ambiguous. Trimming removed 4 bases from V and 5 bases from J, with 9 bases in between. This CDR3 has 13 amino acids. Germline values: CDR1 SGHRS, CDR2 YFSETQ. Written as DNA, the CDR3 is TGCGCCAGCAGCCGGGTGGTAACCGGGGAGCTGTTTTTT. Residues: CASSRVVTGELFF.